A single sample gave rise to the 5 T cell receptor beta chains below, sequenced in a study of cytomegalovirus exposure and HLA in healthy donors. PCR employed 60 Vbeta and 13 Jbeta primers. The assay was immunoSEQ multiplex PCR, and TCRdb's table has in-frame clones only and misses some. The data contain tens of thousands of clones, around 76% of them singletons. The sample taken for sequencing was PBMCs. All receptors come from a male donor in good health and CMV-seropositive.

The chain recombines TRBV4-2 with TRBJ2-3; 11 nucleotides line up with TRBD2. Trimming at V came to 4 bases and at J to 2 bases, leaving 11 bases not matched to a gene. Germline V gives CDR1 LGHNA, CDR2 YNFKEQ. The CDR3 length is 18 residues. CDR3 nucleotide sequence: TGTGCCAGCAGCCGATTGATCCCGACTAGCGGGACCACAGATACGCAGTATTTT. Encoded protein: CASSRLIPTSGTTDTQYF.

This clone turned up a few times. The V and J genes are TRBV28 and TRBJ1-4, with D tentatively TRBD1 (5 bases). The CDR3 loop spans 13 amino acids. The ends were cut back, 9 bases at V and 3 bases at J, with 11 bases in the middle. Per the germline V gene, CDR1 is MDHEN and CDR2 is SYDVKM. CDR3 region: CASEDRANEKLFF. CDR3 in DNA: TGTGCCAGTGAAGACAGAGCTAATGAAAAACTGTTTTTT.

This sequence joins TRBV15 and TRBJ2-7; tentative D call: TRBD1 (6 bases). The V and J ends lost 1 base and 4 bases respectively, with 14 bases between them. The CDR3 extends over 15 amino acids. Per the germline V gene, CDR1 is LNHNV and CDR2 is YYDKDF (reference sequence). CDR3 DNA sequence: TGTGCCACCAGCAGAGCGGCAGGGGATGGGTACGAGCAGTACTTC. Residues: CATSRAAGDGYEQYF.

The gene calls are TRBV19 and TRBJ2-2; possibly TRBD1 for D (6 bases). This CDR3 has 13 amino acids. Germline V gene lookup returns CDR1 LNHDA and CDR2 SQIVND (reference sequence). Trimming pared 6 bases from V and 9 bases from J, leaving 14 bases between. The CDR3 spells CASSPQQGWELFF. As DNA, the CDR3 is TGTGCCAGTAGCCCACAACAGGGTTGGGAGCTGTTTTTT. Variable domain in full (rest from reference TRBV19 and TRBJ2-2): DGGITQSPKYLFRKEGQNVTLSCEQNLNHDAMYWYRQDPGQGLRLIYYSQIVNDFQKGDIAEGYSVSREKKESFPLTVTSAQKNPTAFYLCASSPQQGWELFFGEGSRLTVL.

This clone was detected only a few times. The rearrangement links TRBV19 to TRBJ1-1, with D perhaps TRBD1 (5 bases). Trimming took off 5 bases at V and 11 bases at J, with 18 bases between the two ends. CDR1 and CDR2 from the germline V gene are LNHDA and SQIVND (reference sequence). The CDR3 is 13 amino acids. The CDR3 bases are TGTGCCAGTAGTGCGGGACCATTCCCCGGGGCTTTCTTT. Protein sequence: CASSAGPFPGAFF.